This is a list of T cell receptor beta chains from one sample in a study of shared clonotypes between healthy human individuals. Clones were read by immunoSEQ multiplex PCR, and TCRdb kept only the in-frame ones, dropping some. The table records about 2.2 million clones, over 85% of them present only once. Material for sequencing was naive CD8+ T cells from PBMCs. These receptors all come from a young man in good health. Some clones in this sample may be carry-over from other donors' samples. Both conserved end residues are part of each CDR3. Rows may omit the clone size; those that give it use once, few, many or a size class.

j_call	clone_size	v_call	cdr3_aa
TRBJ2-3	.	TRBV2	CASIGDYPLADTQYF
TRBJ1-1	.	TRBV6-5	CASSYEPGAWTEAFF
TRBJ2-7	once	TRBV6-1	CASSDPTSGTYEQYF
TRBJ2-1	.	TRBV12-5	CASGSVEGLANEQFF
TRBJ1-2	.	TRBV19	CASSDRDLLPYGYTF
TRBJ1-1	.	TRBV4-3	CASSSTGSGTEAFF
TRBJ2-7	.	TRBV27	CASSLSGSGTYEQYF
TRBJ1-6	.	TRBV6-6	CASSFFPRDPNSPLHF
TRBJ2-1	.	TRBV6-5	CASGADYNEQFF
TRBJ1-2	.	TRBV10-1	CASSEREDYGYTF
TRBJ2-7	.	TRBV6-5	CASRGGIPYEQYF
TRBJ2-7	.	TRBV28	CASSLGVVSSYEQYF
TRBJ2-7	.	TRBV18	CASSPGPTYEQYF
TRBJ2-7	.	TRBV2	CASSETLAGESEQYF
TRBJ2-7	.	TRBV5-6	CASSLGAGVAYEQYF
TRBJ2-7	.	TRBV7-2	CASSTWTPSYEQYF
TRBJ1-1	.	TRBV7-9	CASRGRMNTEAFF
TRBJ2-1	.	TRBV7-9	CASSAGGSSYNEQFF
TRBJ1-3	.	TRBV6-1	CASSASPFSGNTIYF
TRBJ1-2	.	TRBV7-9	CASSSRQGWDGYTF
TRBJ2-7	.	TRBV7-9	CASSPPLSHEQYF
TRBJ2-4	.	TRBV7-8	CASSTNAGQENIQYF
TRBJ1-2	.	TRBV9	CASSVGPGPGGYGYTF
TRBJ1-2	.	TRBV27	CASSSFRTGEGYTF
TRBJ1-1	.	TRBV5-6	CASSLSVHTEAFF
TRBJ1-1	.	TRBV9	CASSANPGTGNTEAFF
TRBJ2-3	once	TRBV18	CASSPNSPDREGEDTQYF
TRBJ1-5	.	TRBV15	CATSSLSGGTHSNQPQHF
TRBJ2-1	.	TRBV6-4	CASSRGLAKNNEQFF
TRBJ2-3	once	TRBV28	CASSPGAATDTQYF
TRBJ1-2	.	TRBV7-9	CASSLPDFFYGYTF
TRBJ2-5	.	TRBV7-9	CASSLVQAFRKETQYF
TRBJ2-7	.	TRBV20-1	CSAGYSEQYF
TRBJ2-5	.	TRBV5-4	CASSLGGPGETQYF
TRBJ2-1	.	TRBV6-1	CASSELAGVYNEQFF
TRBJ2-1	.	TRBV28	CASSLRLTPTEQFF
TRBJ1-3	.	TRBV9	CASSGVPGSGNTIYF
TRBJ2-7	.	TRBV15	CATTSSWGLIDEQYF
TRBJ1-1	.	TRBV27	CASRTTGTEAFF
TRBJ2-1	.	TRBV30	CAWISKSYNEQFF
TRBJ2-7	.	TRBV7-9	CASSLGGQGRKWYEQYF
TRBJ1-2	.	TRBV25-1	CASSPQGYYGYTF
TRBJ1-2	.	TRBV7-8	CASVLQGAMRGYTF
TRBJ2-7	.	TRBV5-1	CASSLSTGGFEQYF
TRBJ2-5	.	TRBV4-2	CASSQGQGFSLPQETQYF
TRBJ2-1	.	TRBV7-7	CASSLGRQSYNEQFF
TRBJ2-6	.	TRBV7-9	CASSLRGSGANVLTF
TRBJ1-1	.	TRBV28	CASSSYPDNENTEAFF